The rows below give T cell receptor beta chains drawn from one sample of a study of cytomegalovirus exposure and HLA in healthy donors. Method: immunoSEQ multiplex PCR; TCRdb's copy keeps in-frame clones and lacks some. The table includes about 140,000 clones, around 85% detected once. Sequencing was performed on PBMCs. All receptors derive from a man aged 35-49 years in good health and CMV-seropositive. The CDR3 runs from the conserved cysteine through the conserved F or W. A D gene is named only where the DNA matches it firmly.

TRBV5-1	TRBD1	TRBJ2-3	CASRKGQYTDTQYF
TRBV27	-	TRBJ1-2	CASSLIAGSYYGYTF
TRBV29-1	TRBD2	TRBJ2-5	CSGASGRAGETQYF
TRBV5-1	TRBD2	TRBJ2-7	CASRFSGGKVYEQYF
TRBV27	TRBD2	TRBJ2-2	CASSGLAGPTGELFF
TRBV30	TRBD2	TRBJ2-1	CAWTPGLAGERSYNEQFF
TRBV19	TRBD1	TRBJ1-5	CASSTMLTGGSQPQHF
TRBV5-5	TRBD2	TRBJ2-3	CASSSRRLAGGSTDTQYF
TRBV7-9	TRBD2	TRBJ2-7	CASSTGTSGYEQYF
TRBV18	-	TRBJ2-5	CASSSYQETQYF
TRBV28	TRBD1	TRBJ1-2	CASSFLDRVSTF
TRBV7-9	TRBD1	TRBJ1-2	CASSLAGGLGGYTF
TRBV7-2	-	TRBJ2-1	CASSLGGPINEQFF
TRBV7-3	-	TRBJ2-7	CASSLRGGDFYEQYF
TRBV7-9	-	TRBJ2-1	CASSGRPRAFRSSYNEQFF
TRBV9	-	TRBJ2-7	CASSPPGYPYEQYF
TRBV9	TRBD1	TRBJ2-7	CASSARQGSYEQYF
TRBV11-2	-	-	CASSYPGVADNSYEQYF
TRBV9	-	TRBJ2-5	CASSVARGFQETQYF
TRBV29-1	-	TRBJ2-7	CSVEGVTSYEQYF
TRBV14	-	TRBJ2-5	CASSQGSRGQETQYF
TRBV5-4	-	TRBJ1-2	CASNYRGNAHGYTF
TRBV30	TRBD2	TRBJ2-3	CAWSVSGGGSSDTQYF
TRBV5-5	TRBD1	TRBJ1-2	CASSLRMEGARGYTF
TRBV10-3	TRBD1	TRBJ2-5	CAISGDRGAQETQYF
TRBV21-1	-	TRBJ1-2	CASSKADRSYGYTF
TRBV9	-	TRBJ2-3	CASSVDRLEDTQYF
TRBV6-6	-	TRBJ1-1	CASSEGSAEAFF